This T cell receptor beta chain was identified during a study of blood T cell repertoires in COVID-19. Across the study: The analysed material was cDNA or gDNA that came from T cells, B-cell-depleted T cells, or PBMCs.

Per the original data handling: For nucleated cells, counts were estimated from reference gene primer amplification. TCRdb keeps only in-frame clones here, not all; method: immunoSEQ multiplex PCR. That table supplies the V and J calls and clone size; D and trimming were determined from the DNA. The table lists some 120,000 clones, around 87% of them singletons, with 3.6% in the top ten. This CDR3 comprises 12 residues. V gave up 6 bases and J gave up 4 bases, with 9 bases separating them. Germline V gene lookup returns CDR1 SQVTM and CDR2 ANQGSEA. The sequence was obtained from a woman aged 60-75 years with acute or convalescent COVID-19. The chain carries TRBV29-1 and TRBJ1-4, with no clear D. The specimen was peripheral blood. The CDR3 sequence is CSVHTSNEKLFF. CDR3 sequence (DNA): TGCAGCGTACACACAAGTAATGAAAAACTGTTTTTT.